The clone carrying this T cell receptor (beta chain) was seen at least ten times. TCRdb reanalysed the RT-PCR reads using MiXCR and keeps one entry per CDR3 protein. Of 200,000 to 250,000 distinct CDR3 sequences in the sample, approximately 14% are singletons; the top ten hold around 10%. The source of the sample is a study of patients and donors after allogeneic stem cell transplantation. The CDR3 is 13 residues long. Germline V CDR1 and CDR2: SGHAT, FQNNGV. Trimming removed 0 bases at V and 8 bases at J, with 10 bases between. Material for sequencing was blood, either unsorted or a sorted T cell fraction (not recorded which). The rearrangement joins TRBV11-2 to TRBJ1-2; the D is unclear. This TCR was sampled from a human donor who was either an allogeneic HSCT recipient or a stem cell or donor lymphocyte infusion donor (not recorded which). It is not recorded whose cells these are; they may come from a transplant donor. The CDR3 sequence is CASSLDRGSGYTF. In DNA form, the CDR3 reads TGTGCCAGCAGCTTAGATCGGGGTAGCGGCTACACCTTC.